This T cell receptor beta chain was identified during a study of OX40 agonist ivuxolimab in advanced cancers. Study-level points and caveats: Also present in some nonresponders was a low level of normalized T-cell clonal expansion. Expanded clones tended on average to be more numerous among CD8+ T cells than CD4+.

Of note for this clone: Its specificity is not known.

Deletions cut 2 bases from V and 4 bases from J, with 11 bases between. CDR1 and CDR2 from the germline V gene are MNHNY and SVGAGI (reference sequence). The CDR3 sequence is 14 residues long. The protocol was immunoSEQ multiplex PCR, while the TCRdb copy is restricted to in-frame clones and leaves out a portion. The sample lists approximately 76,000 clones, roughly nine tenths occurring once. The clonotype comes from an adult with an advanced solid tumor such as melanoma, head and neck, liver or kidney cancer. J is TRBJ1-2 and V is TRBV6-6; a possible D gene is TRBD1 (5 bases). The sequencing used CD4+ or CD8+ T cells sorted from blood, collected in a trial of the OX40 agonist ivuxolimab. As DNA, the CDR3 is TGTGCCAGCAGTTACCCAGGGACGGGCTATGGCTACACCTTC. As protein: CASSYPGTGYGYTF.